This entry features one T cell receptor (beta chain) sequence. Sequencing was done on patients that had shown CD8+CD57+ cell expansion by flow cytometry. These data originate in a study of CD8+CD57+ T cells in acquired aplastic anemia. Study background: Sorted CD4+ and CD8+ cell DNA averaged approximately 3.4 ug.

CDR3 and TCR beta VDJ profiling relied on genomic DNA as the template. From the reads, TCRdb called clonotypes with MiXCR, one entry per CDR3 protein. This table holds 260,000 or so distinct CDR3 sequences, roughly 82% found once. The V end lost 6 bases, the J end lost 4 bases, and 10 bases lay between the germline ends. Germline CDR1 and CDR2: LNHDA and SQIVND (reference sequence). The CDR3 extends over 12 amino acids. The sample consisted of sorted CD4+, CD8+, or CD8+CD57+ T cells (not recorded which) from PBMCs. The chain links TRBV19 to TRBJ2-7; perhaps TRBD1 as D (5 bases). This receptor was identified in a human donor with aplastic anemia. The CDR3 sequence is CASSPAGYEQYF. CDR3 DNA sequence: TGTGCCAGTAGCCCAGCAGGGTACGAGCAGTACTTC.